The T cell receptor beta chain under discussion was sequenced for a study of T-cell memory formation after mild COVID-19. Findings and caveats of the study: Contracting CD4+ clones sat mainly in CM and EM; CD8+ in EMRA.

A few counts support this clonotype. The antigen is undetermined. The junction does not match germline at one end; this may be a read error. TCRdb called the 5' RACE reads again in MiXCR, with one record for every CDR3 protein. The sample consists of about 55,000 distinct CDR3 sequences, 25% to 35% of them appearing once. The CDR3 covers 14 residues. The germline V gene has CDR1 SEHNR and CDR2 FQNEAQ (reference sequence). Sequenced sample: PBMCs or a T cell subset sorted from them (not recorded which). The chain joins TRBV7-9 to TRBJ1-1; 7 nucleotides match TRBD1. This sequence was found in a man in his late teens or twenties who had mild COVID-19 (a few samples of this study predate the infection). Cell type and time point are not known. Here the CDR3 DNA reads TGTGCCAGCAGCCCGGGACAGCTGAATACTGAAGCTTTCTTT. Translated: CASSPGQLNTEAFF.